The 20 T cell receptor beta chains below come from one sample, sequenced in a study of T-cell memory formation after mild COVID-19. TCRdb re-derived calls from the 5' RACE reads in MiXCR, one entry per CDR3 protein. The sample has about 440,000 distinct CDR3 sequences, around 20% seen once. Sequencing was done on a sample of PBMCs or a T cell subset sorted from them (not recorded which). The receptors originated from an adult woman who had mild COVID-19 (a few samples of this study predate the infection). Cell type and time point are not known.

V usage is TRBV7-7 and J usage is TRBJ2-5; possible D gene TRBD2, 6 bases. V dropped 1 base and J dropped 0 bases, with 9 bases sitting between them. The CDR3 length is 15 residues. From germline, CDR1 is SSHAT and CDR2 FNYEAQ (reference sequence). The CDR3 DNA follows: TGTGCCAGCAGCTTAGGCGGCGGGAACCAAGAGACCCAGTACTTC. The encoded protein is CASSLGGGNQETQYF.

V and J are TRBV10-3 and TRBJ1-4; no clear D. The ends were cut back, 5 bases at V and 0 bases at J, with 10 bases in the middle. The CDR3 contains 15 residues. From germline, CDR1 is ENHRY and CDR2 SYGVKD. The CDR3 bases are TGTGCCATCAGTAACACGGCTGCAACTAATGAAAAACTGTTTTTT. Protein product: CAISNTAATNEKLFF.

The V call is TRBV6-5, the J call TRBJ2-7; 14 nucleotides line up with TRBD2. The V gene end was trimmed by 2 bases and the J gene end by 5 bases; junction bases not matched to a gene: 5. Per the germline V gene, CDR1 is MNHEY and CDR2 is SVGAGI. The CDR3 covers 16 residues. CDR3 DNA sequence: TGTGCCAGCAGTTACGGGGGACTAGCGGGAGATGACGAGCAGTACTTC. As protein: CASSYGGLAGDDEQYF.

This chain links TRBV27 with TRBJ2-7; no definite D call. Germline-derived CDR1 and CDR2 are MNHEY and SMNVEV (reference sequence). V lost 0 bases to trimming and J lost 7 bases, with 10 bases between them. This CDR3 region has 13 residues. CDR3 bases: TGTGCCAGCAGTTTATCCTCCCCCTTTGAGCAGTACTTC. Protein product: CASSLSSPFEQYF.

CDR3 nucleotide sequence: TGTGCCAGTAGTATAGGGACCGGGAGCACAGATACGCAGTATTTT. Encoded protein: CASSIGTGSTDTQYF. The chain recombines TRBV19 with TRBJ2-3; D is unresolved. Germline V lookup: CDR1 LNHDA, CDR2 SQIVND (reference sequence). V was clipped by 1 base and J by 0 bases, with 8 bases between them. The CDR3 spans 15 residues.

The chain is built from TRBV4-3 and TRBJ1-4; D remains ambiguous. V dropped 5 bases and J dropped 7 bases, with 14 bases sitting between them. This CDR3 has 14 amino acids. Per germline, CDR1 LGHNA and CDR2 YSLEER. CDR3 loop: CASSSGGIGEKLFF. The CDR3 DNA follows: TGCGCCAGCAGCTCAGGAGGGATCGGTGAAAAACTGTTTTTT.

The table lists this clonotype with a few counts. This chain uses TRBV11-2 with TRBJ2-3; 16 nucleotides line up with TRBD2. Per germline, CDR1 SGHAT and CDR2 FQNNGV. The V segment lost 5 bases and the J segment 5 bases; nucleotides outside the gene matches: 4. The CDR3 covers 16 residues. The CDR3 nucleotides are TGTGCCAGCAGCCTGGGACTAGCGGGAGGGCTAGATACGCAGTATTTT. Protein: CASSLGLAGGLDTQYF.

This chain joins TRBV5-6 and TRBJ2-5; D perhaps matches TRBD2 (5 bases). Germline CDR1 reads SGHDT; CDR2 reads YYEEEE. There are 16 residues in the CDR3. Trimming took 4 bases from V and 2 from J, leaving 18 bases between them. In nucleotides, the CDR3 is TGTGCCAGCAGCCCACGGGATATTTCGTTACAAGAGACCCAGTACTTC. It is translated as CASSPRDISLQETQYF.

This clonotype has only a few counts. This sequence joins TRBV7-2 and TRBJ2-1; possibly TRBD2 for D (5 bases). Looked up from germline, CDR1 is SGHTA and CDR2 is FQGNSA. With 5 bases removed from V and 3 bases from J, the gap between germline ends came to 11 bases. The CDR3 is 14 amino acids. DNA of the CDR3: TGTGCCAGCAGCCAAACGAGGGACTACAATGAGCAGTTCTTC. Residues: CASSQTRDYNEQFF.

The chain carries TRBV2 and TRBJ2-7; D is perhaps TRBD2 (6 bases). The length of the CDR3 is 13 residues. V was clipped by 4 bases and J by 3 bases, with 10 bases between them. CDR1 is SNHLY and CDR2 is FYNNEI in the germline V gene. This chain's CDR3 is CASSAEGGYEQYF. As DNA, the CDR3 is TGTGCCAGCAGTGCAGAGGGAGGCTACGAGCAGTACTTC.

This clonotype showed up many times. The rearrangement joins TRBV4-2 to TRBJ1-2, with TRBD1 as a possible D gene (5 bases). CDR3 size: 15 residues. CDR1 and CDR2 from the germline V gene are LGHNA and YNFKEQ. The ends were cut back, 0 bases at V and 3 bases at J, with 11 bases in the middle. The CDR3 region is CASSQDGGFDYGYTF. The CDR3 bases are TGTGCCAGCAGCCAAGATGGGGGTTTTGACTATGGCTACACCTTC.

The chain has TRBV7-9 and TRBJ2-4; TRBD2 matches 8 bases. With V trimmed by 10 bases and J by 3 bases, 5 bases remained unmatched. The CDR3 has 13 residues. The germline gives CDR1 SEHNR, CDR2 FQNEAQ (reference sequence). CDR3 protein: CATAGVDKNIQYF. Here the CDR3 DNA reads TGTGCCACAGCGGGAGTCGACAAAAACATTCAGTACTTC.

Only a few counts were recorded for this clonotype. DNA of the CDR3: TGTGCCAGCAGCTTAGATCCGGGTGTCATGAACACCGGGGAGCTGTTTTTT. It translates to CASSLDPGVMNTGELFF. This sequence joins TRBV7-2 and TRBJ2-2; D is unclear. Germline V gene sequence: CDR1 SGHTA, CDR2 FQGNSA. The CDR3 has 17 residues. The V end lost 1 base, the J end lost 1 base, and 13 bases lay between the germline ends. Based on the CDR3 plus reference TRBV7-2 and TRBJ2-2, the full variable domain is GAGVSQSPSNKVTEKGKDVELRCDPISGHTALYWYRQSLGQGLEFLIYFQGNSAPDKSGLPSDRFSAERTGGSVSTLTIQRTQQEDSAVYLCASSLDPGVMNTGELFFGEGSRLTVL.

The chain has TRBV12-3 or TRBV12-4 and TRBJ1-2; D not resolved. This CDR3 spans 13 amino acids. V was clipped by 3 bases and J by 4 bases, with 9 bases between them. The CDR3 coding sequence is TGTGCCAGCAGTTTTTGGCCAGCCTATGGCTACACCTTC. Protein: CASSFWPAYGYTF.

The CDR3 bases are TGTGCTAGTGGTTTGGTCCCCGGGACAGGGGAGGGCTACACCTTC. This encodes CASGLVPGTGEGYTF. This chain connects TRBV12-5 to TRBJ1-2; TRBD1 matches at 10 bases. Germline-derived CDR1 and CDR2 are LGHNT and FRNRAP. With 0 bases clipped from V and 8 bases from J, the junction kept 6 bases outside the gene matches. The CDR3 runs 15 residues.

This clonotype was seen a handful of times. The chain has TRBV11-1 and TRBJ1-2; D perhaps matches TRBD1 (5 bases). Germline CDR1 and CDR2: SGHAT and FQDESV (reference sequence). This CDR3 contains 13 residues. V was trimmed by 1 base and J by 6 bases, leaving 9 bases between them. CDR3 amino acids: CASSLGTLDGYTF. The CDR3 nucleotides read TGTGCCAGCAGCTTAGGGACATTGGATGGCTACACCTTC.

There are a few counts of this clonotype. The chain carries TRBV12-3 or TRBV12-4 and TRBJ2-3; D remains unclear. V lost 3 bases to trimming and J lost 2 bases, with 6 bases between them. The CDR3 covers 13 residues. CDR3 amino acids: CASSFRLTDTQYF. The CDR3 coding sequence is TGTGCCAGCAGTTTTCGGCTCACAGATACGCAGTATTTT.

This clonotype was seen at least ten times. The V and J genes are TRBV10-3 and TRBJ2-3; a possible D gene is TRBD2 (7 bases). This CDR3 has 13 amino acids. CDR1 and CDR2 (germline): ENHRY, SYGVKD. Between the trimmed V and J ends, which lost 2 bases and 8 bases, there was a span of 11 bases. The CDR3 reads CAISENREGTQYF. The DNA for the CDR3 is TGTGCCATCAGTGAGAACAGGGAGGGTACGCAGTATTTT.

V usage is TRBV12-3 or TRBV12-4 and J usage is TRBJ2-7, with 12 bases identical to TRBD2. CDR3 length: 15 amino acids. V was clipped by 4 bases and J by 0 bases; unmatched bases: 1. In DNA form, the CDR3 reads TGTGCCAGCAGTTGGACTAGCGGGAACTCCTACGAGCAGTACTTC. It specifies CASSWTSGNSYEQYF.

J is TRBJ2-5 and V is TRBV7-9; 8 positions match TRBD2. Per germline, CDR1 SEHNR and CDR2 FQNEAQ (reference sequence). V lost 5 bases and J lost 4; bases outside the gene matches: 12. This CDR3 comprises 16 residues. This CDR3 is CASSPILRGATETQYF. DNA of the CDR3: TGTGCCAGCAGCCCCATCCTGCGGGGGGCAACAGAGACCCAGTACTTC.